The sequence of this TCR beta chain was determined in a study of tumor-infiltrating T cells and Merkel cell polyomavirus (dated by TCRdb to about 2017). General notes on the study: In Merkel cell carcinoma patients, the study investigated CD8+ T cells specific for the Merkel cell polyomavirus KLL epitope. The majority of whole-tumor samples consisted of approximately 23-micron curls cut from formalin-fixed, paraffin-embedded tissue blocks. Of all the tumor samples in the study, one was a frozen nodal tumor digest and another was a flash-frozen core biopsy of a metastasis. Patients came in at different disease stages and had a median follow-up of around 2.5 years, ranging from roughly 1.1 to 6.0 years. TRB sequencing covered KLL-tetramer-sorted cells from blood or tumor-infiltrating lymphocytes in fewer than 15 samples, plus 12 matched whole-tumor samples. Patients received varied, non-standardized therapies including chemotherapy, radiation and immunotherapies. Points the paper makes about the study in general: A higher intratumoral fraction of KLL-specific T cells (roughly 1.9-18% versus about 0-0.14%) was associated with significantly improved MCC-specific survival. Only a single viral epitope was studied, so T cells against other Merkel cell polyomavirus epitopes were not captured. KLL-specific TRB repertoires proved diverse and largely private: among 300 to 400 unique sequences, only one clonotype was public, and two patients shared that clonotype. The small sample size of the study (n of about 13 patients) is recognized as a limitation. A greater number of unique KLL-specific clonotypes in tumors (5-108 vs 0-3) was associated with a significant advantage in MCC-specific survival (P = 0.0051).

Points on this clone: It has no known antigen specificity. Within one base of it there is no much larger clone, and no base qualities were kept.

The library was built by means of the immunoSEQ multiplex PCR assay. Adaptive Biotechnologies (Seattle, WA) carried out genomic DNA extraction, TRB sequencing and normalization. The source study handled its data this way. Clonality was computed as one minus Shannon entropy of productive TRB sequences normalized by log2 of unique productive sequences. KLL-specific clonotypes in tumors were identified by matching TCRbeta CDR3 amino acid sequences with those from each patient's tetramer-sorted sample. TCRdb mirrors the immuneACCESS table, restricted to in-frame sequences. Some clones are absent from its copies; in checked studies, under half trace to an unresolved V gene, and the reason for the others is unknown. The DNA gave D and trimming, while V, J and clone size come from that table. This sample holds more than 20,000 clones; about 90% were observed only once. Around 2.7% of the sample comes from the top ten.

Robust positive staining for Merkel cell polyomavirus Large T antigen was observed by immunohistochemistry in the tumors of all patients. About eleven Merkel cell carcinoma patients were included, each with robust KLL-tetramer+ populations (above 0.04% of CD8+ T cells) in blood and/or cultured TIL. Every patient was Caucasian, and patient ages had a median of approximately 62 years and ranged from about 45 to 85 years. Lymph node tumors were analyzed for patients with unknown primaries presenting with nodal disease, or where primary tissue was insufficient. The source is a man aged 45-60 years with Merkel cell carcinoma. The sample consisted of lymph node tissue.

The CDR3 protein is CASSEAVPYEQYF. The bases read TGTGCCAGCAGTGAAGCGGTCCCCTACGAGCAGTACTTC. The receptor chain draws on TRBV6-5 and TRBJ2-7; 5 matching bases give a weak D call of TRBD2. Looking up the germline V gene yields CDR1 MNHEY and CDR2 SVGAGI. Its CDR3 holds 13 amino acids, cysteine through phenylalanine. Only CDR3 DNA remains: 39 bases, in frame from the first base. V gives up 5 bases and J gives up 2 bases, and the segment between their germline ends measures 10 bases.